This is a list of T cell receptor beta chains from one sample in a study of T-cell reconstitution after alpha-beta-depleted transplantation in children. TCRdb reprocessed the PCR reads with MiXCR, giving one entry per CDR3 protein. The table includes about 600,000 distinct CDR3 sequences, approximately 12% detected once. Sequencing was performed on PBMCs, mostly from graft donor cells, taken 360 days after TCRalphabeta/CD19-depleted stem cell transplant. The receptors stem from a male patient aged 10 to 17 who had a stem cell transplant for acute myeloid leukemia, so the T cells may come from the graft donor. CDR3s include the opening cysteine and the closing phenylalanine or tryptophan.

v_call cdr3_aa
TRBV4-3 CASSQDMVMGTQYF
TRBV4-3 CASSQGAGGWEKLFF
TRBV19 CASSMAWREQFF
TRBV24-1 CATGTSGYNEQFF
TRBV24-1 CATSDLNGMNTEAFF
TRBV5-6 CASSMRRNTEAFF
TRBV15 CATSPPDRNTEAFF
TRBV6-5 CASTYSCF
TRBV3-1 CASSQGLIEQFF
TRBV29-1 CSVVRRAGRDEQFF
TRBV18 CASSPLGQGGEQYF
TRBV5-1 CASSPGTVGNTIYF
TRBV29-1 CSVRLAGVREQYF
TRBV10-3 CAIGTTTQYF
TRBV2 CASSEARSYNEQFF
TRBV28 CASSLGGYGRTDTQYF
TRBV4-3 CASSQAGTRGHEQFF
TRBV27 CASSSWAAGGNYGYTF
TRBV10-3 CAITLSRDRGTYEQYF
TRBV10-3 CAIRWSVIDEQFF
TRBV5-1 CASSFEVSYNEQFF
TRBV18 CASSPPLGGEQYF
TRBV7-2 CASSLDGREMDTQYF
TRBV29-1 CSVEGRSYEQYF
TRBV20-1 CSALGTSGVSYNEQFF
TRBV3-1 CASSPSPSIAGGPGDTQYF
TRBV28 CASERSGRYNEQFF
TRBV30 CAVEGPYNEQFF
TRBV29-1 CSRNRGTYEQYF
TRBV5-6 CASSIIGSTEAFF
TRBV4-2 CASSQDASGRGNEQFF
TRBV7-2 CASSLEQFFGYTF
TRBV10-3 CAISPGSSYNEQFF
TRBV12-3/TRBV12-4 CASSLAGAGRSTGELFF
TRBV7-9 CASSTRQGTNTEAFF
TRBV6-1 CASSEGSSGSPKFF
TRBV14 CASSPRRLAGGVYEQFF
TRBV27 CASRPSGLYEQYF
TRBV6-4 CASSEADGTEAFF
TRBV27 CASRVGSYNEQFF
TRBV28 CASSLRTSSTDTQYF
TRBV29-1 CSAGEGYEQYF
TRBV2 CASSGGANF
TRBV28 CASSPPGYQETQYF